These 28 T cell receptor beta chains share one sample of origin, sequenced in a study of blood T cell repertoires in COVID-19. Measured with immunoSEQ multiplex PCR; TCRdb has only the in-frame clones, and not every one. This table holds approximately 210,000 clones, over 70% found once. The specimen sequenced was peripheral blood. All receptors come from a man aged 50 to 60 with active or convalescent COVID-19.

CDR3 sequence reads: CASSGATGAITEAFF. CDR3 nucleotides: TGTGCCAGCAGCGGCGCGACAGGGGCGATAACTGAAGCTTTCTTT. The chain recombines TRBV5-4 with TRBJ1-1; TRBD1 matches at 8 bases. Germline CDR1 SGHNT, CDR2 YYREEE (reference sequence). V dropped 4 bases and J dropped 5; count of bases not matched to a gene: 10. There are 15 residues in the CDR3.

The V gene is TRBV6-6, the J gene TRBJ1-5; perhaps TRBD1 as D (6 bases). V lost 6 bases and J lost 6, with 15 bases in between. Germline CDR1 is MNHNY and CDR2 is SVGAGI (reference sequence). The CDR3 extends over 14 amino acids. CDR3 sequence: CASSRAGGGQPQHF. In DNA form, the CDR3 reads TGTGCCAGCAGCAGAGCGGGAGGGGGTCAGCCCCAGCATTTT.

About this clone itself: The same CDR3 arises from other DNA sequences in this sample as well. The chain employs TRBV27 and TRBJ2-7; 10 nucleotides agree with TRBD1. The CDR3 sequence is 13 residues long. The V gene's germline CDR1 is MNHEY and CDR2 SMNVEV (reference sequence). V lost 5 bases and J lost 4; bases outside the gene matches: 2. This CDR3 reads CASSRGQGYEQYF. The CDR3 DNA is TGTGCCAGCAGTCGGGGACAGGGGTACGAGCAGTACTTC.

J is TRBJ1-2 and V is TRBV19, with 10 positions matching TRBD1. Germline V lookup: CDR1 LNHDA, CDR2 SQIVND (reference sequence). This CDR3 has 15 residues. V lost 11 bases, J lost 1 base, and 10 bases stayed unmatched. This chain's CDR3 is CASRSGTGVNYGYTF. In nucleotides, the CDR3 is TGTGCCTCGCGTTCCGGGACAGGGGTTAACTATGGCTACACCTTC.

The chain combines TRBV18 with TRBJ2-3; D is unresolved. The germline V and J ends were trimmed by 3 bases and 0 bases, with 10 bases remaining between them. Germline V gene sequence: CDR1 KGHSH, CDR2 LQKENI. The CDR3 runs 15 residues. This chain's CDR3 is CASSPSQPSTDTQYF. CDR3 nucleotides: TGTGCCAGCTCACCCTCACAGCCTAGCACAGATACGCAGTATTTT.

The chain carries TRBV7-9 and TRBJ2-7; 8 nucleotides match TRBD1. V shed 5 bases, J shed 1 base, and the junction held 7 bases outside the gene matches. The CDR3 covers 15 residues. From germline, CDR1 is SEHNR and CDR2 FQNEAQ (reference sequence). CDR3 sequence: CASSPGQGMSYEQYF. CDR3 coding DNA: TGTGCCAGCAGCCCCGGACAGGGAATGTCCTACGAGCAGTACTTC. Based on the CDR3 plus reference TRBV7-9 and TRBJ2-7, the full variable domain is DTGVSQNPRHKITKRGQNVTFRCDPISEHNRLYWYRQTLGQGPEFLTYFQNEAQLEKSRLLSDRFSAERPKGSFSTLEIQRTEQGDSAMYLCASSPGQGMSYEQYFGPGTRLTVT.

The count of this clone is one. The CDR3 DNA sequence: TGTGCCAGCTCACCCCCAGGGGGCGGCAATCAGCCCCAGCATTTT. Residues: CASSPPGGGNQPQHF. J is TRBJ1-5 and V is TRBV18; TRBD1 matches 8 bases. The CDR3 contains 15 residues. The V and J ends lost 3 bases and 2 bases, in that order; junction bases with no gene match: 3. CDR1 is KGHSH and CDR2 is LQKENI in the germline V gene.

The chain has TRBV12-3 or TRBV12-4 and TRBJ1-5; TRBD1 is a possible D gene (6 bases). The CDR3 has 13 residues. Trimming took off 6 bases at V and 4 bases at J, with 10 bases between the two ends. The CDR3 loop reads CASSLGQNQPQHF. Here the CDR3 DNA reads TGTGCCAGCAGCCTGGGACAAAATCAGCCCCAGCATTTT.

This clone has only a few counts. This chain uses TRBV9 with TRBJ1-6; unclear D gene. This CDR3 region has 15 residues. The germline CDR1 and CDR2 sequences are SGDLS and YYNGEE. Trimming pared 4 bases from V and 3 bases from J, leaving 11 bases between. Written as DNA, the CDR3 is TGTGCCAGCAGCACGGGAGAGCGCTATAATTCACCCCTCCACTTT. Its translation: CASSTGERYNSPLHF.

The table lists this clone with a count of one. The chain has TRBV4-1 and TRBJ1-2; weak D call: TRBD1 (5 bases). Germline values: CDR1 MGHRA, CDR2 YSYEKL. This CDR3 has 15 residues. V was shortened by 1 base and J by 5 bases, with 14 bases between the two germline ends. The CDR3 spells CASSQGGNGGYGYTF. CDR3 coding DNA: TGCGCCAGCAGCCAAGGGGGCAATGGGGGGTATGGCTACACCTTC.

J is TRBJ2-3 and V is TRBV5-8; 8 bases align to TRBD1. The CDR3 contains 16 residues. Trimming removed 0 bases from V and 3 bases from J; junction bases left unmatched: 6. Germline assignment: CDR1 SGHTS and CDR2 YDEGEE. The CDR3 DNA follows: TGTGCCAGCAGCTTGGGATGGCAGGGGGCAACAGATACGCAGTATTTT. Encoded protein: CASSLGWQGATDTQYF.

The chain joins TRBV5-6 to TRBJ2-3; maybe TRBD2 (6 bases). Germline loops: CDR1 SGHDT, CDR2 YYEEEE. V lost 1 base to trimming and J lost 2 bases, with 11 bases between them. The CDR3 loop spans 15 amino acids. Here the CDR3 reads CASSLTSIYTDTQYF. In nucleotides, the CDR3 is TGTGCCAGCAGCTTGACTAGCATTTACACAGATACGCAGTATTTT.

The chain uses TRBV19 and TRBJ1-2, with D possibly being TRBD1 (6 bases). Germline V gene lookup returns CDR1 LNHDA and CDR2 SQIVND (reference sequence). The V gene lost 9 bases and the J gene lost 4 bases, with 15 bases spanning the gap. The CDR3 runs 13 residues. CDR3 protein: CASSYRVPYGYTF. The CDR3 nucleotides read TGTGCCAGCTCGTACAGGGTACCCTATGGCTACACCTTC. Variable domain in full (rest from reference TRBV19 and TRBJ1-2): DGGITQSPKYLFRKEGQNVTLSCEQNLNHDAMYWYRQDPGQGLRLIYYSQIVNDFQKGDIAEGYSVSREKKESFPLTVTSAQKNPTAFYLCASSYRVPYGYTFGSGTRLTVV.

The V gene is TRBV5-4, the J gene TRBJ1-1; weak D call: TRBD1 (6 bases). Between the trimmed V and J ends, which lost 4 bases and 3 bases, there was a span of 13 bases. The CDR3 is 14 residues long. The germline gives CDR1 SGHNT, CDR2 YYREEE (reference sequence). CDR3 in amino acids: CASSRGGGDTEAFF. The CDR3 DNA reads as TGTGCCAGCAGCCGGGGGGGCGGAGACACTGAAGCTTTCTTT. Full variable domain (rest looked up from reference TRBV5-4 and TRBJ1-1): ETGVTQSPTHLIKTRGQQVTLRCSSQSGHNTVSWYQQALGQGPQFIFQYYREEENGRGNFPPRFSGLQFPNYSSELNVNALELDDSALYLCASSRGGGDTEAFFGQGTRLTVV.

In regard to this clone: At one end, the junction sequence differs from germline, possibly due to a read error. The genes are TRBV7-7 and TRBJ2-5; D unclear. CDR3 length: 13 amino acids. CDR1 is SSHAT and CDR2 is FNYEAQ in the germline V gene (reference sequence). The CDR3 DNA reads as TGTGCTAGCAGCTTAGCACAGCAAGAGACCCAGTACTTC. It is translated as CASSLAQQETQYF.

The chain joins TRBV7-2 to TRBJ2-5; 8 nucleotides agree with TRBD2. The CDR3 spans 15 residues. Losses at the gene ends were 0 bases for V and 5 bases for J; bases not matched to a gene: 5. CDR1 is SGHTA and CDR2 is FQGNSA in the germline V gene. The CDR3 loop reads CASSLAGGAGETQYF. In nucleotides, the CDR3 is TGTGCCAGCAGCTTAGCCGGGGGGGCAGGGGAGACCCAGTACTTC. The whole variable domain, remainder taken from reference TRBV7-2 and TRBJ2-5, is GAGVSQSPSNKVTEKGKDVELRCDPISGHTALYWYRQSLGQGLEFLIYFQGNSAPDKSGLPSDRFSAERTGGSVSTLTIQRTQQEDSAVYLCASSLAGGAGETQYFGPGTRLLVL.

The CDR3 sequence: CASSQDLRGGQAFF. The CDR3 DNA follows: TGTGCCAGCAGCCAAGATTTGAGGGGGGGGCAGGCTTTCTTT. The chain recombines TRBV14 with TRBJ1-1, with D possibly TRBD1 on 6 matching bases. This CDR3 contains 14 residues. V was shortened by 0 bases and J by 11 bases, with 16 bases between the two germline ends. CDR1 is SGHDN and CDR2 is FVKESK in the germline V gene.

The chain is built from TRBV24-1 and TRBJ2-1, with 9 bases aligning to TRBD1. CDR1 and CDR2 from the germline V gene are KGHDR and SFDVKD. The CDR3 is made up of 14 amino acids. The junction had 4 bases not matched to a gene; V was cut back by 5 bases and J by 6 bases. CDR3 bases: TGTGCCACCAGTGGCTGGACAGGGGTCAATGAGCAGTTCTTC. This gives the protein CATSGWTGVNEQFF.

V usage is TRBV9 and J usage is TRBJ2-7, with D possibly being TRBD2 (5 bases). Germline CDR1 and CDR2: SGDLS and YYNGEE. Between the trimmed V and J ends, which lost 0 bases and 3 bases, there was a span of 7 bases. The CDR3 is 13 residues long. The CDR3 here is CASSVDEGYEQYF. CDR3 DNA sequence: TGTGCCAGCAGCGTAGATGAGGGCTACGAGCAGTACTTC.

Here the CDR3 DNA reads TGTGCCTCCAGAGGGGGAGTAGGGGGTTGGAACACTGAAGCTTTCTTT. Translating it yields CASRGGVGGWNTEAFF. V usage is TRBV7-8 and J usage is TRBJ1-1; perhaps TRBD1 as D (6 bases). The length of the CDR3 is 16 residues. Germline CDR1 and CDR2: SGHVS and FQNEAQ. V dropped 11 bases and J dropped 1 base, with 23 bases sitting between them.

The chain joins TRBV24-1 to TRBJ2-3; 9 bases are a match to TRBD1. This CDR3 spans 12 amino acids. The trim removed 9 bases at V and 3 bases at J, leaving 0 bases unmatched. Germline CDR1 and CDR2: KGHDR and SFDVKD. This CDR3 is CATGTGTDTQYF. As DNA, the CDR3 is TGTGCCACCGGGACAGGGACAGATACGCAGTATTTT.

The J gene is TRBJ1-1, the V gene TRBV27; D remains unclear. V shed 6 bases and J shed 4 bases, with 12 bases lying between them. This CDR3 spans 13 amino acids. Germline V CDR1 and CDR2: MNHEY, SMNVEV (reference sequence). The CDR3: CASSPSGITEAFF. The CDR3 coding sequence is TGTGCCAGCAGCCCCAGCGGGATCACTGAAGCTTTCTTT.

This clone has a handful of counts. The chain has TRBV3-1 (or the pseudogene TRBV3-2) and TRBJ2-6; the match to TRBD1 covers 12 bases. Trimming cost V 4 bases and J 1 base; bases outside gene matches: 8. Germline CDR1 and CDR2: LGHDT and YNNKEL (reference sequence). This CDR3 has 19 residues. The CDR3 loop reads CASSPGTGGPLSGANVLTF. The CDR3 DNA reads as TGTGCCAGCAGCCCGGGGACAGGGGGCCCTCTTTCTGGGGCCAACGTCCTGACTTTC.

The gene calls are TRBV5-1 and TRBJ1-5; D is unresolved. CDR3 size: 14 residues. V lost 0 bases and J lost 10, with 14 bases in between. CDR1 is SGHRS, CDR2 YFSETQ, per germline. The CDR3 region is CASSLGIQTSPQHF. The CDR3 DNA follows: TGCGCCAGCAGCTTGGGTATCCAGACTTCCCCCCAGCATTTT.

The rearrangement joins TRBV7-9 to TRBJ1-6; D is unclear. Germline V gene lookup returns CDR1 SEHNR and CDR2 FQNEAQ (reference sequence). The V and J ends lost 0 bases and 10 bases respectively, with 7 bases between them. The CDR3 is 13 residues long. In DNA form, the CDR3 reads TGTGCCAGCAGCTTAGCCCCAGGATCACCCCTCCACTTT. This codes for CASSLAPGSPLHF.

This chain joins TRBV2 and TRBJ1-2; 10 bases fit TRBD1. Germline V gene sequence: CDR1 SNHLY, CDR2 FYNNEI. The CDR3 length is 15 residues. The trim removed 2 bases at V and 2 bases at J, leaving 2 bases unmatched. The CDR3 spells CASSESGQGNYGYTF. The CDR3 DNA follows: TGTGCCAGCAGTGAATCGGGACAGGGGAACTATGGCTACACCTTC.

The V gene is TRBV27, the J gene TRBJ2-7; D is perhaps TRBD1 (6 bases). CDR1 and CDR2 (germline): MNHEY, SMNVEV (reference sequence). V dropped 5 bases and J dropped 1 base, with 12 bases sitting between them. The CDR3 contains 14 residues. The CDR3 nucleotides are TGTGCCAGCAGTCTTACGACAGGTTCCTACGAGCAGTACTTC. Encoded protein: CASSLTTGSYEQYF.

The chain couples TRBV19 to TRBJ2-1; tentative D call: TRBD1 (7 bases). With 1 base removed from V and 4 bases from J, the gap between germline ends came to 14 bases. CDR3 length equals 16 residues. Germline CDR1 and CDR2: LNHDA and SQIVND (reference sequence). The CDR3 DNA follows: TGTGCCAGTAGTATAGGCGGGACAGTGGAATACAATGAGCAGTTCTTC. Protein: CASSIGGTVEYNEQFF.